This T cell receptor beta chain is from a study of blood T cell repertoires in COVID-19. Study details: COVID-19 samples from acute and convalescent phases originated in the United States, Italy and Spain. From T cells, B-cell-depleted T cells, or PBMCs came the material, which was cDNA or gDNA.

CDR1 and CDR2 (germline): SGHKS, YYEKEE (reference sequence). The CDR3 loop spans 13 amino acids. Deletions cut 4 bases from V and 8 bases from J, with 13 bases between. In the original processing: Reference gene primer amplification in the assay estimated nucleated cell counts. Sequencing was performed with immunoSEQ multiplex PCR; in TCRdb, only in-frame clones are kept and a portion is missing. For V, J and clone size, that table is used; D and trimming come from the DNA. The table lists 400,000 to 550,000 clones, about 89% of them singletons. Sequencing was carried out using peripheral blood. The chain joins TRBV5-5 to TRBJ1-3; D is uncertain. The receptor was isolated from a woman aged 25-40 years with acute or convalescent COVID-19. CDR3 sequence reads: CASSARDWDTIYF. CDR3 in DNA: TGTGCCAGCAGCGCCCGGGATTGGGACACCATATATTTT. Filled out from reference TRBV5-5 and TRBJ1-3, the complete variable domain reads DAGVTQSPTHLIKTRGQQVTLRCSPISGHKSVSWYQQVLGQGPQFIFQYYEKEERGRGNFPDRFSARQFPNYSSELNVNALLLGDSALYLCASSARDWDTIYFGEGSWLTVV.